The rows below give T cell receptor beta chains drawn from one sample of a study of cytomegalovirus exposure and HLA in healthy donors. Libraries were prepared by immunoSEQ multiplex PCR; TCRdb keeps only in-frame clonotypes and omits some of them. Of 150,000 to 200,000 clones in the sample, approximately 84% are singletons; the top ten hold approximately 6.8%. The sequencing input was PBMCs. The source of these receptors is a woman between 40 and 50 years old in good health and CMV-seropositive. CDR3s include the opening cysteine and the closing phenylalanine or tryptophan. The D gene is left open where the match is weak. Rows may omit the clone size; those that give it use once, few, many or a size class.

clone_size	cdr3_length	v_call	d_call	j_call	cdr3_nt	cdr3_aa
once	14	TRBV7-9	.	TRBJ2-1	TGTGCCAGCAGCCCGGAGGACTGGTCCAATGAGCAGTTCTTC	CASSPEDWSNEQFF
.	12	TRBV6-1	.	TRBJ1-2	TGTGCCACCACTCGGGGGTCAGGCGGCTACACCTTC	CATTRGSGGYTF
.	13	TRBV29-1	TRBD1	TRBJ1-1	TGCAGCGCAAATAAGGGGGCAAAAGGTGAAGCTTTCTTT	CSANKGAKGEAFF
.	16	TRBV6-6	TRBD1	TRBJ2-2	TGTGCCAGCACCGCAGCGACAGGGGGAACCACCGGGGAGCTGTTTTTT	CASTAATGGTTGELFF
.	18	TRBV7-2	TRBD1	TRBJ1-3	TGTGCCAGCAGCCCTTTCGTCTCGACAGGGGCGTCCGGAAACACCATATATTTT	CASSPFVSTGASGNTIYF
.	15	TRBV4-3	TRBD2	TRBJ2-1	TGCGCCAGCAGCCCGGGACTAGCGGGTTGGAATGAGCAGTTCTTC	CASSPGLAGWNEQFF
.	14	TRBV19	.	TRBJ2-3	TGTGCCAGTAGTTCCAGCGGTTACACAGATACGCAGTATTTT	CASSSSGYTDTQYF
.	12	TRBV7-9	.	TRBJ2-7	TGTGCCAGCAGCTTAAACAGCCCCGAGCAGTACTTC	CASSLNSPEQYF
once	15	TRBV27	TRBD1	TRBJ2-2	TGTGCCAGCAATAACAGGGGGAGCGGCACCGGGGAGCTGTTTTTT	CASNNRGSGTGELFF
.	16	TRBV5-6	.	TRBJ2-6	TGTGCCAGCAGCTTGGTTCCCGGGTCTGGGGCCAACGTCCTGACTTTC	CASSLVPGSGANVLTF
few	14	TRBV6-1	TRBD2	TRBJ2-1	TGTGCCAGCAGTCTAGCGGGGGGGCAGCATGAGCAGTTCTTC	CASSLAGGQHEQFF
once	13	TRBV5-1	.	TRBJ2-2	TGCGCCAGCAGCTTGGATAGCTCCGGGGAGCTGTTTTTT	CASSLDSSGELFF
.	13	TRBV5-6	.	TRBJ2-3	TGTGCCAGCAGCTTCAAGGGGACAGATACGCAGTATTTT	CASSFKGTDTQYF
.	15	TRBV6-1	.	TRBJ1-1	TGTGCCAGCAGTGAAGCGCCACAGGGCATCACTGAAGCTTTCTTT	CASSEAPQGITEAFF
.	20	TRBV9	TRBD1	TRBJ1-6	TGTGCCAGCAGCGTAGGGTTATCATGGGGGACAGACTCCTATAATTCACCCCTCCACTTT	CASSVGLSWGTDSYNSPLHF
.	14	TRBV4-1	.	TRBJ1-6	TGCGCCAGCAGCCAATACGATAGAAACTCACCCCTCCACTTT	CASSQYDRNSPLHF
.	14	TRBV6-1	TRBD1	TRBJ1-2	TGTGCCAGCAGTGAAGCCCCGGACAGGGTCGGCTACACCTTC	CASSEAPDRVGYTF
few	16	TRBV5-4	TRBD2	TRBJ2-3	TGTGCCAGCAGCTCTGGGAGGGCTCGGAGCACAGATACGCAGTATTTT	CASSSGRARSTDTQYF
.	15	TRBV28	TRBD1	TRBJ2-1	TGTGCCAGCAGGTCCGGGACAGGGCGCGGCGATGAGCAGTTCTTC	CASRSGTGRGDEQFF
.	13	TRBV6-5	.	TRBJ2-7	TGTGCCAGCAGGGGGAAGGGGCCGTACGAGCAGTACTTC	CASRGKGPYEQYF
.	15	TRBV6-5	.	TRBJ1-1	TGTGCCAGCAGTTACTCGGCGGGAGTGGGCACTGAAGCTTTCTTT	CASSYSAGVGTEAFF
.	17	TRBV12-5	TRBD1	TRBJ2-5	TGTGCTAGTGGTTTGGCGTTAGGGGGCCTTCAACAAGAGACCCAGTACTTC	CASGLALGGLQQETQYF
.	14	TRBV7-9	.	TRBJ1-1	TGTGCCAGCAGCTTAGTTCCGGGGAGAACTGAAGCTTTCTTT	CASSLVPGRTEAFF
once	14	TRBV9	TRBD1	TRBJ2-2	TGTGCCAGCAGCGTAGGGGACAGTTCCGGGGAGCTGTTTTTT	CASSVGDSSGELFF
.	17	TRBV10-3	TRBD1	TRBJ2-1	TGTGCCATCAGTGACATACCGACAGGGCTATCCTACAATGAGCAGTTCTTC	CAISDIPTGLSYNEQFF
.	14	TRBV28	.	TRBJ1-5	TGTGCCAGCACCCTGGGGGGGCTTAATCAGCCCCAGCATTTT	CASTLGGLNQPQHF
.	14	TRBV16	.	TRBJ2-7	TGTGCCAGCAGCCAGGTTGGGGCCGCCTACGAGCAGTACTTC	CASSQVGAAYEQYF
.	13	TRBV19	.	TRBJ1-1	TGTGCCAGTAGTATAGATCTATCGGGGAAAGCTTTCTTT	CASSIDLSGKAFF
few	13	TRBV4-1	.	TRBJ2-2	TGCGCCAGCAGCCAAGATTTAGCCGGGGAGCTGTTTTTT	CASSQDLAGELFF
.	15	TRBV6-5	.	TRBJ2-7	TGTGCCAGCAAAATCAGGCGGGGCGAATCCTACGAGCAGTACTTC	CASKIRRGESYEQYF
.	14	TRBV30	.	TRBJ2-5	TGTGCCTGGAGTTCGCAGACTAGACAAGAGACCCAGTACTTC	CAWSSQTRQETQYF
.	15	TRBV7-9	.	TRBJ1-1	TGTGCCAGCAGAGCCCGGACAGCCCCGAACACTGAAGCTTTCTTT	CASRARTAPNTEAFF
.	14	TRBV29-1	TRBD1	TRBJ1-1	TGCAGCGTTGAGACAGAAGACAGGGACACTGAAGCTTTCTTT	CSVETEDRDTEAFF
.	15	TRBV5-1	TRBD1	TRBJ1-3	TGCGCCAGCAGCGCAAACACAGGGGCTGGAAACACCATATATTTT	CASSANTGAGNTIYF
once	11	TRBV4-2	.	TRBJ1-2	TGTGCCAGCAGCCGAGGGTACGGCTACACCTTC	CASSRGYGYTF
once	13	TRBV5-4	.	TRBJ2-3	TGTGCCAGCAGCTTGGCCAACACAGATACGCAGTATTTT	CASSLANTDTQYF
few	17	TRBV4-1	TRBD2	TRBJ2-1	TGCGCCAGCAGCCAAGGCCTGACCCCCTCGCGGGGGAATGAGCAGTTCTTC	CASSQGLTPSRGNEQFF
.	17	TRBV19	TRBD1	TRBJ1-5	TGTGCCAGTAGTAGGGGGACAGGGGGTAATGGCAATCAGCCCCAGCATTTT	CASSRGTGGNGNQPQHF
.	15	TRBV7-3	.	TRBJ2-2	TGTGCCAGCAGCAGGGACTTAAGGGGCCCCGGGGAGCTGTTTTTT	CASSRDLRGPGELFF
.	17	TRBV7-9	.	TRBJ1-2	TGTGCCAGCCGCCCAGACAGTCTATTCAGCGCTAACTATGGCTACACCTTC	CASRPDSLFSANYGYTF
.	13	TRBV5-1	.	TRBJ2-2	TGCGCCAGCAGCCCTTCGAACACCGGGGAGCTGTTTTTT	CASSPSNTGELFF
.	11	TRBV30	.	TRBJ1-2	TGTGCCTGCCGGACTCTTCCTGGCTACACCTTC	CACRTLPGYTF
.	15	TRBV5-4	.	TRBJ1-1	TGTGCCAGCAGCTTGGAGGGGGGGCAGGGTACTGAAGCTTTCTTT	CASSLEGGQGTEAFF
.	15	TRBV19	TRBD1	TRBJ2-1	TGTGCCAGTAGTAGGGACAGGGTAACCTACAATGAGCAGTTCTTC	CASSRDRVTYNEQFF
.	13	TRBV6-5	.	TRBJ1-5	TGTGCCAGCAGTTACTCGGTAGATCAGCCCCAGCATTTT	CASSYSVDQPQHF
few	13	TRBV30	.	TRBJ1-1	TGTGCCTGTTCAACGCAGTGGGCCACTGAAGCTTTCTTT	CACSTQWATEAFF
few	13	TRBV30	.	TRBJ1-6	TGTGCCTGGCTAGGCCAGGGCGGTCCACCCCTCCACTTT	CAWLGQGGPPLHF
.	15	TRBV27	TRBD1	TRBJ2-7	TGTGCCAGCGGCACCCCCGGGACAGCTACCTACGAGCAGTACTTC	CASGTPGTATYEQYF
few	14	TRBV5-6	TRBD1	TRBJ2-3	TGTGCCAGCAGCTTGGTGGCAGGGGGAGATACGCAGTATTTT	CASSLVAGGDTQYF
.	15	TRBV10-2	TRBD1	TRBJ2-7	TGCGCCAGCAGCCCGAGTTGGGACAGATCGGGCGAGCAGTACTTC	CASSPSWDRSGEQYF
.	17	TRBV18	TRBD1	TRBJ1-1	TGTGCCAGCTCACCACCTTCGACAGGGACCAAGAACACTGAAGCTTTCTTT	CASSPPSTGTKNTEAFF
.	15	TRBV5-4	.	TRBJ1-2	TGTGCCAGCAGCTTTTCGTCCCCTCCGGTCTATGGCTACACCTTC	CASSFSSPPVYGYTF
.	14	TRBV9	TRBD2	TRBJ2-5	TGTGCCAGCAGCGTAAGCGGGGGTCCCCAGACCCAGTACTTC	CASSVSGGPQTQYF
.	14	TRBV19	.	TRBJ2-1	TGTGCCAGTAGTAAGAAAGCGAGTTACAATGAGCAGTTCTTC	CASSKKASYNEQFF
.	14	TRBV4-1	.	TRBJ2-2	TGCGCCAGCAGCCAACAGGGATTCACCGGGGAGCTGTTTTTT	CASSQQGFTGELFF
once	17	TRBV9	TRBD1	TRBJ2-6	TGTGCCAGCAGCGTAGCCCCGACAGGGTCTGGGGCCAACGGCCTGACTTTC	CASSVAPTGSGANGLTF
.	15	TRBV7-2	TRBD1	TRBJ1-6	TGTGCCAGCAGCGACAGTACAGGGGGGGGCCCCCCCCTCCACTTT	CASSDSTGGGPPLHF
.	16	TRBV5-6	TRBD2	TRBJ2-7	TGTGCCAGCAGCTACCCGTCTAGCGGGGGGCTCTACGAGCAGTACTTC	CASSYPSSGGLYEQYF
.	14	TRBV19	.	TRBJ1-1	TGTGCCACCAATTCGTCGACAAGTTACACTGAAGCTTTCTTT	CATNSSTSYTEAFF
.	15	TRBV7-8	.	TRBJ1-2	TGTGCCAGCAGCTACGGACAGAGCGAGAACTATGGCTACACCTTC	CASSYGQSENYGYTF